This T cell receptor beta chain was obtained from a study of shared clonotypes between healthy human individuals. Study-level points and caveats: Depth was large, yet rarefaction showed that sorted-subset sequencing was incomplete. In four donors, approximately 5% of naive CD4 clonotypes appeared in common. A generally larger estimated richness was seen in naive subsets than in memory subsets.

This clone was counted once. What it binds is unknown. This table comes from immunoSEQ multiplex PCR, and its TCRdb copy is limited to in-frame clones, with some not included. The sample consists of some 2 million clones, 95% of them appearing once. The CDR3 extends over 14 amino acids. Germline CDR1 is SGHRS and CDR2 is YFSETQ. V trimming: 4 bases; J trimming: 5 bases; junction bases outside the gene matches: 8. The sequenced sample consisted of naive CD4+ T cells sorted from blood. The subset denotes: CD45RA+ positively selected. The sequence came from a man aged 18 to 30 in good health. The chain joins TRBV5-1 to TRBJ2-5; 7 positions match TRBD1. The CDR3 DNA reads TGCGCCAGCAGCCAAACCGGGACAGTGGAGACCCAGTACTTC. It is translated as CASSQTGTVETQYF.